The clone carrying this T cell receptor beta chain was counted a few times. CDR1 and CDR2 (germline): LGHDT, YNNKEL (reference sequence). The V end lost 4 bases, the J end lost 1 base, and 13 bases lay between the germline ends. CDR3 size: 15 residues. This specimen belongs to a study of blood T cell repertoires in COVID-19. Across the whole study: The samples span acute and convalescent COVID-19 from the United States, Italy and Spain. Sample material is recorded as cDNA or gDNA derived from T cells, B-cell-depleted T cells, or PBMCs.

TCRdb keeps only in-frame clones here, not all; method: immunoSEQ multiplex PCR. The sample holds about 100,000 clones, about 86% seen once. What was sequenced was peripheral blood. The chain combines TRBV3-1 (or the pseudogene TRBV3-2) with TRBJ1-1; D uncertain. This sequence was found in a woman aged 60-70 years in a cohort sampled during active or convalescent COVID-19. The CDR3 DNA sequence: TGTGCCAGCAGCCGTCCCGGGTCTACGAACACTGAAGCTTTCTTT. It encodes CASSRPGSTNTEAFF.